This TCR beta chain came from a study of blood T cell repertoires in COVID-19. At the level of the study: Italy, Spain and the United States were the sources of the convalescent and acute COVID-19 samples. Nucleic acid was either cDNA or gDNA, and it came from T cells, B-cell-depleted T cells, or PBMCs.

Authors' methods: Cell counts per sample came from amplifying reference gene primers. The method was immunoSEQ multiplex PCR; TCRdb's version includes in-frame clones alone and lacks a portion of them. The V and J calls and clone size are taken from that table; D and trimming were inferred from the DNA. The data show some 130,000 clones, 86% seen once. Patients from Seattle were sampled longitudinally, starting during active infection. Trimming shortened V by 4 bases and J by 3 bases, and 16 bases separated the two germline ends. CDR1 is SGDLS and CDR2 is YYNGEE in the germline V gene. This CDR3 is built from 16 residues.

The source of this sequence is a woman aged 70-85 years with COVID-19, enrolled during active disease. Material for sequencing was peripheral blood. J is TRBJ2-2 and V is TRBV9; D may be TRBD1 (5 bases). CDR3 sequence reads: CASSPSRTMDTGELFF. CDR3 bases: TGTGCCAGCAGCCCCTCCCGGACAATGGACACCGGGGAGCTGTTTTTT.